The T cell receptor (beta chain) under discussion was sequenced for a study of T cell repertoires in cytomegalovirus infection. Each CDR3 protein is one row after TCRdb ran MiXCR on the reads. The profile shows about 830,000 distinct CDR3 sequences, approximately 29% of them singletons. Note on this clonotype: What it binds is not known.

The CDR3 consists of 14 residues. Looked up from germline, CDR1 is SQVTM and CDR2 is ANQGSEA. This rearrangement joins TRBV29-1 to TRBJ2-3; perhaps D is TRBD1 or TRBD2 (5 bases each). The input for sequencing was cultured CD8+ T cells from PBMCs, taken from culture after CMV antigen stimulation. The source of this sequence is a human donor in good health (CMV status not recorded). Some clones in this sample may be carry-over from other donors' samples. CDR3 bases: TGCAGTGGCACCGGGACGGCTAGCACAGATACGCAGTATTTT. Translated: CSGTGTASTDTQYF.